These 9 T cell receptor beta chains were sequenced from one sample in a study of shared clonotypes between healthy human individuals. The repertoire was sequenced with immunoSEQ multiplex PCR; TCRdb's copy has only in-frame clones and lacks some. The sample contains about 2 million clones, over 85% of which appear only once. Naive CD8 cells were CD45RO-negative, positively selected for CCR7, excluding terminally differentiated effector memory CD45RA+ cells. Sequences were obtained from naive CD8+ T cells sorted from blood. These receptors came from a man aged 18-30 years in good health.

The chain uses TRBV6-6 and TRBJ1-4; maybe TRBD1 (5 bases). Trimming cost V 5 bases and J 0 bases, with 10 bases left between them. CDR1 and CDR2 (germline): MNHNY, SVGAGI (reference sequence). This CDR3 is 15 amino acids long. The CDR3 loop is CASSLREATNEKLFF. As DNA, the CDR3 is TGTGCCAGCAGTCTCAGGGAGGCAACTAATGAAAAACTGTTTTTT.

The V and J genes are TRBV5-1 and TRBJ2-5; weak D call: TRBD1 (5 bases). The CDR3 totals 13 residues. V lost 7 bases and J 1 base, leaving 11 bases between the germline ends. Germline CDR1 and CDR2: SGHRS and YFSETQ. Here the CDR3 DNA reads TGCGCCAGCTCAGGTGACAGCCAAGAGACCCAGTACTTC. Translating it yields CASSGDSQETQYF.

The chain carries TRBV4-3 and TRBJ2-1, with D perhaps matching TRBD2 (5 bases). Deletions cut 1 base from V and 10 bases from J, with 8 bases between. CDR3 length equals 12 residues. Germline CDR1 is LGHNA and CDR2 is YSLEER. CDR3: CASSQVSGEQFF. CDR3 in DNA: TGCGCCAGCAGCCAAGTCTCGGGGGAGCAGTTCTTC.

V gene TRBV28 combines with J gene TRBJ1-2; D is possibly TRBD1 (6 bases). The CDR3 is 13 amino acids. V was clipped by 3 bases and J by 1 base, with 6 bases between them. Per the germline V gene, CDR1 is MDHEN and CDR2 is SYDVKM. The CDR3 is CASSFRGNYGYTF. The CDR3 DNA follows: TGTGCCAGCAGTTTCAGGGGTAACTATGGCTACACCTTC.

The genes are TRBV5-4 and TRBJ2-6; D may correspond to TRBD1 or TRBD2 (5 bases each). Trimming stripped 3 bases from V and 2 bases from J, with 9 bases between. The CDR3 is 15 residues long. Per germline, CDR1 SGHNT and CDR2 YYREEE (reference sequence). In nucleotides, the CDR3 is TGTGCCAGCAGCTGGGGGACCGCTGGGGCCAACGTCCTGACTTTC. It yields the protein CASSWGTAGANVLTF.

Turning to this clone: One end of the junction varies from germline; a read error may be responsible. The V call is TRBV16, the J call TRBJ2-7, with TRBD1 matching over 8 bases. From germline, CDR1 is KGHSY and CDR2 FQNENV. The CDR3 consists of 12 residues. For the CDR3, the DNA is TGTGCCAGCAGCCAATCTTCGACAGGGGAGGACTTC. The encoded protein is CASSQSSTGEDF. The variable domain in full, completed from reference TRBV16 and TRBJ2-7, reads GEEVAQTPKHLVRGEGQKAKLYCAPIKGHSYVFWYQQVLKNEFKFLISFQNENVFDETGMPKERFSAKCLPNSPCSLEIQATKLEDSAVYFCASSQSSTGEDFGPGTRLTVT.

The V and J genes are TRBV13 and TRBJ2-7, with unresolved D. With 2 bases removed from V and 0 bases from J, the gap between germline ends came to 11 bases. The CDR3 runs to 15 residues. Per germline, CDR1 PRHDT and CDR2 FYEKMQ (reference sequence). CDR3 loop: CASSLQRFDSYEQYF. The CDR3, as DNA: TGTGCCAGCAGCTTACAGAGATTTGACTCCTACGAGCAGTACTTC.

The chain links TRBV14 to TRBJ1-6; a weak D match, TRBD1 (5 bases). The germline V gene has CDR1 SGHDN and CDR2 FVKESK. The CDR3 loop spans 16 amino acids. V lost 3 bases and J 8 bases, leaving 17 bases between the germline ends. The CDR3 region has the DNA TGTGCCAGCAGCCACTACCAGGGAATCGAGGATTCACCCCTCCACTTT. Protein sequence: CASSHYQGIEDSPLHF.

The chain recombines TRBV2 with TRBJ2-5; TRBD1 matches 10 bases. Germline assignment: CDR1 SNHLY and CDR2 FYNNEI. The junction had 6 bases not matched to a gene; V was cut back by 3 bases and J by 5 bases. The CDR3 contains 15 residues. The CDR3 nucleotides read TGTGCCAGCAGTGATGAGACAGGGGGCGCCGAGACCCAGTACTTC. Translation: CASSDETGGAETQYF.